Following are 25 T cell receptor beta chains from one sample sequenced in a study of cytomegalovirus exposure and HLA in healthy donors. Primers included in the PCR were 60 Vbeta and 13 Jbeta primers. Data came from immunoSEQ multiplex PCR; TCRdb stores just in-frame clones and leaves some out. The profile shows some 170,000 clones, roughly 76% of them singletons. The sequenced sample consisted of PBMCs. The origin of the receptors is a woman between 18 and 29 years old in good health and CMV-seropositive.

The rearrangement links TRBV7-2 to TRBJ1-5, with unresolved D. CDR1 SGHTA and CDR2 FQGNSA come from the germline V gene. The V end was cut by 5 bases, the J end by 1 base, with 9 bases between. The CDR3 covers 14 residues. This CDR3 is CASSGQESNQPQHF. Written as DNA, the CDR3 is TGTGCCAGCAGCGGTCAGGAAAGCAATCAGCCCCAGCATTTT.

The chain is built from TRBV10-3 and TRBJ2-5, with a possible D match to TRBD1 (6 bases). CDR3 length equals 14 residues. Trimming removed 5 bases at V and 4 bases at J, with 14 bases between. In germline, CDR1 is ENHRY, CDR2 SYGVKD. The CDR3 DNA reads TGTGCCATCAGTCGAACAGGGATAGGAGAGACCCAGTACTTC. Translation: CAISRTGIGETQYF.

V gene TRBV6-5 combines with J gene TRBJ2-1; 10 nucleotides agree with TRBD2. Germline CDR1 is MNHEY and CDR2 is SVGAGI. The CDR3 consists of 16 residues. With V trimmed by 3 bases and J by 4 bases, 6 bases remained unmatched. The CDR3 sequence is CASSYTLAGGYNEQFF. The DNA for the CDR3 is TGTGCCAGCAGTTATACCTTAGCGGGGGGATACAATGAGCAGTTCTTC.

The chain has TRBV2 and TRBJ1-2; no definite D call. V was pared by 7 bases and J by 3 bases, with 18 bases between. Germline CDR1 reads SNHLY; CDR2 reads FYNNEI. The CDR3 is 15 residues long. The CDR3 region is CASIRARGGDYGYTF. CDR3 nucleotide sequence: TGTGCCAGCATTCGCGCGCGAGGCGGGGACTATGGCTACACCTTC.

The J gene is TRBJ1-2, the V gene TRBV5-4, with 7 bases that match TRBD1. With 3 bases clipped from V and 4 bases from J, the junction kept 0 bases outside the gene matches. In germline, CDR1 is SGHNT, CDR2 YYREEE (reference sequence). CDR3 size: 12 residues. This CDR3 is CASSWDSYGYTF. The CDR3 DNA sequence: TGTGCCAGCAGCTGGGACAGCTATGGCTACACCTTC.

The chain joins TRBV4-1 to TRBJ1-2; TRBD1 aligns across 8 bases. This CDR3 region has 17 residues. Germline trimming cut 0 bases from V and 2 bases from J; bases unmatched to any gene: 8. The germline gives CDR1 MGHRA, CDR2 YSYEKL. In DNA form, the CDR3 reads TGCGCCAGCAGCCAAGAATCAAGGACAGGGACCAACTATGGCTACACCTTC. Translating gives CASSQESRTGTNYGYTF.

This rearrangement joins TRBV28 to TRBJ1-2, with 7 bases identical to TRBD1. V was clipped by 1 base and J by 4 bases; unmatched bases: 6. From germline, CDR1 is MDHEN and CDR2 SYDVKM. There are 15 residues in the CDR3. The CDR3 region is CASSLSRGLSYGYTF. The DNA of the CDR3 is TGTGCCAGCAGTTTATCGAGGGGGCTGAGCTATGGCTACACCTTC.

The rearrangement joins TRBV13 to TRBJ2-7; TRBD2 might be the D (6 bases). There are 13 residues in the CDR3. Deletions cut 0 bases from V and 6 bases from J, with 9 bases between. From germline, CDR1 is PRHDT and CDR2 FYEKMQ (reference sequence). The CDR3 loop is CASSLGGGSEQYF. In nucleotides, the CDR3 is TGTGCCAGCAGCTTAGGGGGGGGAAGCGAGCAGTACTTC.

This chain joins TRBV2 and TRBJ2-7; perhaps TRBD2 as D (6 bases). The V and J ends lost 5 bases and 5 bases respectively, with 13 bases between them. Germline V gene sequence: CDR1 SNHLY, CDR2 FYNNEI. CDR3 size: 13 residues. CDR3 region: CASSRAGGHEQYF. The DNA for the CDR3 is TGTGCCAGCAGTAGGGCAGGAGGGCACGAGCAGTACTTC.

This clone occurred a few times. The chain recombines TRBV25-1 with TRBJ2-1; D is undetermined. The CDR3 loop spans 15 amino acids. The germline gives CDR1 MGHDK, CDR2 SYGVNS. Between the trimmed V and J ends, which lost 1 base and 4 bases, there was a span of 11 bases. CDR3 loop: CASSEFLAGYNEQFF. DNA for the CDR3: TGTGCCAGCAGTGAATTTCTCGCCGGGTACAATGAGCAGTTCTTC.

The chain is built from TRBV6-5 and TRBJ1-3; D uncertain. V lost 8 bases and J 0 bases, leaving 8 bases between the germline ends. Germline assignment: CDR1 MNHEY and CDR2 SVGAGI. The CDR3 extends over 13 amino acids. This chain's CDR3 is CASGGLSGNTIYF. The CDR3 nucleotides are TGTGCCAGCGGAGGCCTCTCTGGAAACACCATATATTTT.

CDR3 bases: TGTGCCAGCAGCTTAAATCCGGGGGGGCCTGGCGAGCAGTACTTC. As protein: CASSLNPGGPGEQYF. This chain connects TRBV7-2 to TRBJ2-7; TRBD2 matches at 8 bases. The CDR3 covers 15 residues. In germline, CDR1 is SGHTA, CDR2 FQGNSA. Trimming cost V 2 bases and J 6 bases; bases outside gene matches: 9.

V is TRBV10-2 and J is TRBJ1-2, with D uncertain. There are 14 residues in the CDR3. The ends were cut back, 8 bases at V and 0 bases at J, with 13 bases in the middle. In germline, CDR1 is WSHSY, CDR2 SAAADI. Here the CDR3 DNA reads TGCGCCAGCTCATCACAGTACTCTAACTATGGCTACACCTTC. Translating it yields CASSSQYSNYGYTF.

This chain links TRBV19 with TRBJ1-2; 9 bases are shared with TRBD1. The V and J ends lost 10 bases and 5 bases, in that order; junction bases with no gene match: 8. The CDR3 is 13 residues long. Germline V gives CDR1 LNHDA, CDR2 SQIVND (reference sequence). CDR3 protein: CATRDRERYGYTF. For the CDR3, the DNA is TGTGCCACCAGGGACAGGGAACGGTATGGCTACACCTTC.

The CDR3 reads CASSLVAGLYGYTF. CDR3 DNA: TGTGCCAGCAGCTTGGTAGCAGGGCTCTATGGCTACACCTTC. The V and J genes are TRBV5-6 and TRBJ1-2, with D possibly being TRBD1 (5 bases). Germline-derived CDR1 and CDR2 are SGHDT and YYEEEE. Trimming took off 0 bases at V and 4 bases at J, with 10 bases between the two ends. This CDR3 comprises 14 residues.

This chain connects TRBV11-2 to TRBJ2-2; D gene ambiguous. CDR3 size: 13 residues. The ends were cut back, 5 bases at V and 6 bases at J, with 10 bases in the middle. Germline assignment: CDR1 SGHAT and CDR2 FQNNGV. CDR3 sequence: CASSRRVAGELFF. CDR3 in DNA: TGTGCCAGCAGCCGCCGGGTTGCCGGGGAGCTGTTTTTT.

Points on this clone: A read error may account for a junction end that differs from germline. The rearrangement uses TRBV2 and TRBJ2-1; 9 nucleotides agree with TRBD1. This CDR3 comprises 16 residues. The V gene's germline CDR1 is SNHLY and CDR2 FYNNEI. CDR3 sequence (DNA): TGTGCCAGCAGTGAAGCGCAGTTCTCGGGAGGACAGGGGAGGCTCTTC. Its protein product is CASSEAQFSGGQGRLF.

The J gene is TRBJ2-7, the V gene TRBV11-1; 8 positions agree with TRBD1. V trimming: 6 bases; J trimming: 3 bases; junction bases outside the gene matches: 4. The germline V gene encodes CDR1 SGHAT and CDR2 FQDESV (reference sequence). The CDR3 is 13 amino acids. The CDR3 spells CASSSGQGYEQYF. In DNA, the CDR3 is TGTGCCAGCAGTTCAGGACAGGGCTACGAGCAGTACTTC.

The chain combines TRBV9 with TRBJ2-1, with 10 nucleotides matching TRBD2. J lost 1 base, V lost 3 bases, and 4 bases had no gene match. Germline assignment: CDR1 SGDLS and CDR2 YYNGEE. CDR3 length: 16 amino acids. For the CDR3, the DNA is TGTGCCAGCAGCGCCAGCGGGGGGGGGTCCTACAATGAGCAGTTCTTC. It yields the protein CASSASGGGSYNEQFF.

CDR3 sequence: CASSLAGTAIGNEQFF. The CDR3 DNA reads as TGCGCCAGCAGCTTAGCCGGGACAGCAATTGGCAATGAGCAGTTCTTC. This chain joins TRBV5-1 and TRBJ2-1; 7 nucleotides match TRBD1. Per germline, CDR1 SGHRS and CDR2 YFSETQ. The CDR3 totals 16 residues. The ends lost 2 bases at V and 6 bases at J; junction bases unmatched: 11.

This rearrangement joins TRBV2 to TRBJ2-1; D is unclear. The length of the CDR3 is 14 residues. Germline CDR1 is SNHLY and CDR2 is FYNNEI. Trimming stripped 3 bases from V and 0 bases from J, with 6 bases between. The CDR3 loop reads CASSELNSYNEQFF. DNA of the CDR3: TGTGCCAGCAGTGAGCTAAACTCCTACAATGAGCAGTTCTTC.

CDR3 amino acids: CASSVRGQGYNEQFF. The DNA of the CDR3 is TGTGCCAGTTCCGTGCGCGGACAGGGCTACAATGAGCAGTTCTTC. The chain carries TRBV6-4 and TRBJ2-1, with 8 positions matching TRBD1. Germline values: CDR1 MRHNA, CDR2 SNTAGT. The CDR3 contains 15 residues. J lost 3 bases, V lost 9 bases, and 10 bases had no gene match.

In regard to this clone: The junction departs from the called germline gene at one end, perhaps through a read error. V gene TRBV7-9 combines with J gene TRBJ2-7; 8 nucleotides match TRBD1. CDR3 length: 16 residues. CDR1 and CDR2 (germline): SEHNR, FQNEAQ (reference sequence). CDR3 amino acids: CSSSFGRDRPTYEQYF. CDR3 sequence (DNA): TGTTCCAGCAGCTTCGGTAGGGACAGGCCCACCTACGAGCAGTACTTC.

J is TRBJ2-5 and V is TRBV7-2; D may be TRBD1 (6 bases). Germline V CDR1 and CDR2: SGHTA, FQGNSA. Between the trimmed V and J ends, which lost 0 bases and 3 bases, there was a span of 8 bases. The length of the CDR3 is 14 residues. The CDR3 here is CASSLARGKETQYF. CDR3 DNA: TGTGCCAGCAGCTTAGCTAGGGGGAAAGAGACCCAGTACTTC.

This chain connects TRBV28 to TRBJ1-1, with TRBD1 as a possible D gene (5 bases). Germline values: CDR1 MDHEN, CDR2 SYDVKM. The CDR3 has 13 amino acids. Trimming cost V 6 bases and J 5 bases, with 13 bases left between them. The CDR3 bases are TGTGCCAGCAGACCGGGGGGGAAGACTGAAGCTTTCTTT. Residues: CASRPGGKTEAFF.